The 20 T cell receptor beta chains reported below all come from one sample, sequenced in a study of blood T cell repertoires in COVID-19. The repertoire was sequenced with immunoSEQ multiplex PCR; TCRdb's copy has only in-frame clones and lacks some. The data show about 230,000 clones, roughly 83% seen once. The sample was peripheral blood. These TCRs come from a man aged 35 to 55 with acute or convalescent COVID-19.

This clone was seen once. CDR3: CASSRGSTEAFF. The CDR3 DNA follows: TGTGCCAGCAGTCGCGGGAGCACTGAAGCTTTCTTT. This chain joins TRBV27 and TRBJ1-1; no firm D call. Trimming removed 5 bases from V and 4 bases from J, with 8 bases in between. This CDR3 comprises 12 residues. The germline V gene has CDR1 MNHEY and CDR2 SMNVEV (reference sequence).

This rearrangement joins TRBV6-6 to TRBJ2-3, with D unresolved. The germline V gene has CDR1 MNHNY and CDR2 SVGAGI (reference sequence). This CDR3 contains 16 residues. V was pared by 2 bases and J by 2 bases, with 14 bases between. The CDR3 region has the DNA TGTGCCAGCAGTTACCAAACAAGCAGACACACAGATACGCAGTATTTT. The encoded protein is CASSYQTSRHTDTQYF.

This chain connects TRBV27 to TRBJ2-2; tentative D call: TRBD2 (7 bases). CDR3 length: 15 amino acids. Germline V lookup: CDR1 MNHEY, CDR2 SMNVEV (reference sequence). Trimming stripped 2 bases from V and 6 bases from J, with 13 bases between. CDR3 region: CASSLRGRASGELFF. CDR3 DNA sequence: TGTGCCAGCAGTTTAAGGGGGAGGGCCTCCGGGGAGCTGTTTTTT.

The rearrangement uses TRBV5-6 and TRBJ2-5; tentatively, D is TRBD1 (5 bases). The germline V gene encodes CDR1 SGHDT and CDR2 YYEEEE. This CDR3 region has 16 residues. The V gene lost 0 bases and the J gene lost 3 bases, with 15 bases spanning the gap. CDR3 nucleotides: TGTGCCAGCAGCTTGGTGTGGGGTCAGGGTAAAGAGACCCAGTACTTC. Translated, it gives CASSLVWGQGKETQYF.

V gene TRBV9 combines with J gene TRBJ2-3, with D tentatively TRBD2 (6 bases). Germline loops: CDR1 SGDLS, CDR2 YYNGEE. This CDR3 spans 16 amino acids. Trimming removed 4 bases from V and 4 bases from J, with 19 bases in between. CDR3 bases: TGTGCCAGCAGCTTCCGGGGAAGCGGGTTGCCAGATACGCAGTATTTT. This codes for CASSFRGSGLPDTQYF.

This clone has at least ten counts. The rearrangement links TRBV6-1 to TRBJ2-3, with a tentative D call TRBD1 (6 bases). The CDR3 is 16 residues long. V was pared by 3 bases and J by 4 bases, with 17 bases between. Germline CDR1 MNHNS, CDR2 SASEGT. This CDR3 is CASSDIQGWGPDTQYF. CDR3 nucleotide sequence: TGTGCCAGCAGTGATATACAGGGATGGGGGCCAGATACGCAGTATTTT.

The chain carries TRBV7-9 and TRBJ2-7; 12 positions match TRBD2. Germline loops: CDR1 SEHNR, CDR2 FQNEAQ (reference sequence). With 1 base clipped from V and 4 bases from J, the junction kept 14 bases outside the gene matches. This CDR3 has 19 amino acids. CDR3 residues: CASSLGTSGRSPDYYEQYF. The CDR3 region has the DNA TGTGCCAGCAGCTTAGGCACTAGCGGGAGGTCGCCAGACTATTACGAGCAGTACTTC.

V is TRBV25-1 and J is TRBJ2-4; 9 bases fit TRBD2. Germline V gene lookup returns CDR1 MGHDK and CDR2 SYGVNS. CDR3 length: 16 amino acids. Germline trimming cut 1 base from V and 3 bases from J; bases unmatched to any gene: 4. The CDR3 region is CASSESLAGNKNIQYF. In DNA, the CDR3 is TGTGCCAGCAGTGAATCCCTAGCGGGAAACAAAAACATTCAGTACTTC. Complete variable domain (other parts from reference TRBV25-1 and TRBJ2-4): EADIYQTPRYLVIGTGKKITLECSQTMGHDKMYWYQQDPGMELHLIHYSYGVNSTEKGDLSSESTVSRIRTEHFPLTLESARPSHTSQYLCASSESLAGNKNIQYFGAGTRLSVL.

This clone was seen at least ten times. The gene calls are TRBV18 and TRBJ2-1; D is unclear. Germline CDR1 and CDR2: KGHSH and LQKENI. V lost 6 bases, J lost 7 bases, and 7 bases lay in between. The CDR3 runs to 11 residues. Written as DNA, the CDR3 is TGTGCCAGCTCGGAGACGAATGAGCAGTTCTTC. It codes for CASSETNEQFF.

Concerning this clone itself: In the same sample, other DNA sequences code for this CDR3. CDR3 DNA: TGTGCCAGTAGTATGTGGTCAGGGAACACTGAAGCTTTCTTT. Protein: CASSMWSGNTEAFF. The rearrangement uses TRBV19 and TRBJ1-1; unclear D gene. V was shortened by 3 bases and J by 1 base, with 9 bases between the two germline ends. CDR3 length equals 14 residues. The germline V gene encodes CDR1 LNHDA and CDR2 SQIVND (reference sequence). The full variable domain, in which reference TRBV19 and TRBJ1-1 provide the parts outside the CDR3, is DGGITQSPKYLFRKEGQNVTLSCEQNLNHDAMYWYRQDPGQGLRLIYYSQIVNDFQKGDIAEGYSVSREKKESFPLTVTSAQKNPTAFYLCASSMWSGNTEAFFGQGTRLTVV.

This sequence joins TRBV9 and TRBJ2-5; tentative D call: TRBD2 (6 bases). The CDR3 spans 17 residues. The ends were cut back, 0 bases at V and 0 bases at J, with 15 bases in the middle. CDR1 and CDR2 from the germline V gene are SGDLS and YYNGEE. The CDR3 loop is CASSVAGGIPYQETQYF. The CDR3 region has the DNA TGTGCCAGCAGCGTAGCCGGGGGAATCCCGTACCAAGAGACCCAGTACTTC.

The CDR3 loop reads CASSLTSGRPTDTQYF. CDR3 bases: TGTGCCAGCAGCTTGACTAGCGGGAGGCCTACAGATACGCAGTATTTT. The rearrangement links TRBV7-9 to TRBJ2-3, with TRBD2 matching 13 bases. This CDR3 spans 16 amino acids. Germline CDR1 reads SEHNR; CDR2 reads FQNEAQ (reference sequence). Trimming at V came to 3 bases and at J to 3 bases, leaving 3 bases not matched to a gene.

V gene TRBV3-1 (or the pseudogene TRBV3-2) combines with J gene TRBJ1-1; weak D call: TRBD1 (6 bases). Germline CDR1 LGHDT, CDR2 YNNKEL (reference sequence). The CDR3 extends over 15 amino acids. Trimming shortened V by 4 bases and J by 3 bases, and 15 bases separated the two germline ends. The CDR3 nucleotides read TGTGCCAGCAGCCCCCTAAGTTCAGGGGACACTGAAGCTTTCTTT. It codes for CASSPLSSGDTEAFF.

There are a few counts of this clone. The rearrangement uses TRBV19 and TRBJ1-1; TRBD1 might be the D (5 bases). CDR1 is LNHDA and CDR2 is SQIVND in the germline V gene (reference sequence). V lost 3 bases to trimming and J lost 0 bases, with 8 bases between them. This CDR3 comprises 14 residues. CDR3 sequence: CASSIRVVNTEAFF. The CDR3 DNA follows: TGTGCCAGTAGTATCAGGGTAGTGAACACTGAAGCTTTCTTT.

The rearrangement uses TRBV9 and TRBJ1-3; 8 positions match TRBD1. V trimming: 3 bases; J trimming: 4 bases; junction bases outside the gene matches: 12. The CDR3 extends over 17 amino acids. CDR1 SGDLS and CDR2 YYNGEE come from the germline V gene. The chain's CDR3 is CASSAEADRGWGNTIYF. CDR3 nucleotides: TGTGCCAGCAGCGCCGAGGCCGACAGGGGTTGGGGAAACACCATATATTTT.

Of note for this clone: The junction departs from the called germline gene at one end, perhaps through a read error. This chain connects TRBV9 to TRBJ2-1; TRBD1 aligns across 8 bases. Germline-derived CDR1 and CDR2 are SGDLS and YYNGEE. This CDR3 has 15 amino acids. The CDR3 spells CASSAGQGAYDEQFF. The CDR3 DNA reads TGTGCCAGCAGCGCCGGACAGGGCGCCTACGATGAGCAGTTCTTC.

The CDR3 region is CAISAAGPIDNEQFF. CDR3 bases: TGTGCCATCAGTGCAGCGGGACCAATCGACAATGAGCAGTTCTTC. This chain connects TRBV10-3 to TRBJ2-1; TRBD2 matches 7 bases. Trimming took 4 bases from V and 5 from J; bases not matched to a gene: 8. The CDR3 runs 15 residues. The germline CDR1 and CDR2 sequences are ENHRY and SYGVKD.

The chain couples TRBV29-1 to TRBJ2-2, with 12 bases lining up with TRBD1. CDR1 is SQVTM and CDR2 is ANQGSEA in the germline V gene. CDR3 length equals 15 residues. J lost 7 bases, V lost 5 bases, and 8 bases had no gene match. This CDR3 is CSVYGTGGAGGELFF. The CDR3 region has the DNA TGCAGCGTTTACGGGACAGGGGGCGCCGGCGGGGAGCTGTTTTTT.

The rearrangement joins TRBV29-1 to TRBJ2-1; perhaps TRBD1 as D (6 bases). This CDR3 has 12 residues. Germline V gene data show CDR1 as SQVTM and CDR2 as ANQGSEA. The V end lost 7 bases, the J end lost 7 bases, and 14 bases lay between the germline ends. The CDR3 loop reads CSAKQGRNEQFF. CDR3 DNA sequence: TGCAGCGCCAAACAGGGAAGGAATGAGCAGTTCTTC.

The V call is TRBV18, the J call TRBJ1-1, with no clear D. The CDR3 spans 15 residues. V was clipped by 3 bases and J by 6 bases, with 17 bases between them. Germline V gene sequence: CDR1 KGHSH, CDR2 LQKENI. The CDR3 spells CASSPVLGGRAEAFF. For the CDR3, the DNA is TGTGCCAGCTCACCGGTTTTGGGAGGGAGGGCTGAAGCTTTCTTT.